The TCR beta chain described here comes from a study of shared clonotypes between healthy human individuals. Study background: Researchers assigned three CD4 naive, three CD4 memory, two CD8 naive and one CD8 memory plate to each donor.

As concerns this clone: Its antigen is as yet unknown.

Running of the assay took place at deep level. Sequencing used immunoSEQ multiplex PCR; TCRdb keeps in-frame clones, though not all of them. The sample has approximately 1,000,000 clones; approximately 80% are singletons. The study's findings and limits: Compared with clonotypes that all four donors shared, non-shared clonotypes had lower generation probabilities.

CDR3 length: 17 amino acids. Looked up from germline, CDR1 is SGHAT and CDR2 is FQNNGV. Trimming took 2 bases from V and 2 from J, leaving 19 bases between them. The sequence was collected from a man aged 18 to 29 in good health. Some clones in this sample may be carry-over from other donors' samples. The specimen was memory CD4+ T cells from PBMCs. Described subset: CD45RA-negative fraction. The chain recombines TRBV11-2 with TRBJ2-7, with D perhaps being TRBD1 or TRBD2 (7 bases each). The CDR3 is CASSLNSGGLPPYEQYF. The CDR3, as DNA: TGTGCCAGCAGCTTAAATTCAGGGGGACTACCCCCCTACGAGCAGTACTTC.